This is a list of T cell receptor beta chains from one sample in a study of OX40 agonist ivuxolimab in advanced cancers. The repertoire was sequenced with immunoSEQ multiplex PCR; TCRdb's copy has only in-frame clones and lacks some. Among around 24,000 clones listed, 85% were seen once. This specimen consisted of CD4+ or CD8+ T cells sorted from blood, obtained in a trial of the OX40 agonist ivuxolimab. These TCRs come from an adult with an advanced solid tumor such as melanoma, head and neck, liver or kidney cancer. The CDR3 runs from the conserved cysteine through the conserved F or W. Fields, in order: J gene, CDR3 length, D gene, V gene, clone size, CDR3 protein, CDR3 DNA. A D gene is named only where the DNA matches it firmly. Rows give clone size only sometimes, using once, few, many, or a class for an expanded clone.

>TRBJ2-7|14|TRBD2|TRBV6-5|NA
CASSYGMTSAEQYF
TGTGCCAGCAGTTACGGTATGACTAGCGCCGAGCAGTACTTC
>TRBJ2-1|15|TRBD2|TRBV6-5|NA
CASSYSTSGHNEQFF
TGTGCCAGCAGTTACTCAACTAGCGGCCACAATGAGCAGTTCTTC
>TRBJ2-7|14|TRBD1|TRBV6-5|NA
CASTPGQGFYEQYF
TGTGCCAGCACCCCGGGACAGGGGTTTTACGAGCAGTACTTC
>TRBJ1-2|13|TRBD1|TRBV9|NA
CASSEGGDYGYTF
TGTGCCAGCAGCGAAGGGGGCGACTATGGCTACACCTTC
>TRBJ2-2|17|TRBD1|TRBV14|NA
CASSQGFWDRATGELFF
TGTGCCAGCAGCCAAGGATTCTGGGACAGGGCCACCGGGGAGCTGTTTTTT
>TRBJ2-1|19|NA|TRBV9|NA
CASSAPLGGRGSSYNEQFF
TGTGCCAGCAGCGCCCCCCTAGGGGGAAGGGGGAGCTCCTACAATGAGCAGTTCTTC
>TRBJ1-2|17|NA|TRBV11-2|NA
CASSLVGSPTYNYGYTF
TGTGCCAGCAGCTTAGTTGGCAGCCCGACATATAACTATGGCTACACCTTC
>TRBJ1-1|14|NA|TRBV6-5|NA
CASTPGGTNTEAFF
TGTGCCAGCACCCCGGGAGGAACGAACACTGAAGCTTTCTTT
>TRBJ2-5|14|NA|TRBV11-2|NA
CASSTARGPSDQYF
TGTGCCAGCAGCACCGCAAGGGGACCCTCGGACCAGTACTTC
>TRBJ1-1|15|NA|TRBV2|NA
CASSPGQGEGTEAFF
TGTGCCAGCAGTCCGGGGCAGGGAGAGGGCACTGAAGCTTTCTTT
>TRBJ2-3|15|NA|TRBV6-5|NA
CASSSFPQNTDTQYF
TGTGCCAGCAGTTCTTTCCCACAGAACACAGATACGCAGTATTTT
>TRBJ2-5|14|NA|TRBV11-2|NA
CASSLGQGQETQYF
TGTGCCAGCAGCTTAGGGCAGGGCCAAGAGACCCAGTACTTC
>TRBJ1-2|14|NA|TRBV25-1|NA
CASSHLTGRGSYTF
TGTGCCAGCAGTCACCTCACAGGGAGAGGGAGCTACACCTTC
>TRBJ1-1|14|TRBD1|TRBV6-5|NA
CASSRQGARTEAFF
TGTGCCAGCAGTAGACAGGGGGCGAGGACTGAAGCTTTCTTT
>TRBJ1-1|13|NA|TRBV4-2|few
CASSAGRPAEAFF
TGTGCCAGCAGCGCTGGCCGGCCTGCTGAAGCTTTCTTT
>TRBJ2-1|14|NA|TRBV14|NA
CASSPTQFKDEQFF
TGTGCCAGCAGCCCTACACAGTTTAAAGATGAGCAGTTCTTC
>TRBJ1-5|14|NA|TRBV18|NA
CASSPQQGHQPQHF
TGTGCCAGCTCACCACAACAGGGCCATCAGCCCCAGCATTTT
>TRBJ2-5|13|NA|TRBV13|NA
CASSPALEETQYF
TGTGCCAGCAGCCCAGCCCTGGAAGAGACCCAGTACTTC
>TRBJ2-7|14|NA|TRBV19|NA
CASSISGSSYEQYF
TGTGCCAGTAGTATTTCGGGGAGCTCCTACGAGCAGTACTTC
>TRBJ2-1|12|NA|TRBV9|NA
CASSPGGNEQFF
TGTGCCAGCAGCCCAGGTGGTAATGAGCAGTTCTTC
>TRBJ2-7|11|NA|TRBV11-2|NA
CASSQAHEQYF
TGTGCCAGCAGCCAGGCCCACGAGCAGTACTTC
>TRBJ1-1|15|NA|TRBV4-1|NA
CASSQEGGVLTEAFF
TGCGCCAGCAGCCAAGAAGGGGGGGTCCTGACTGAAGCTTTCTTT
>TRBJ2-7|16|NA|TRBV2|NA
CASRPTTGTASYEQYF
TGTGCCAGCAGGCCTACGACCGGGACTGCGTCCTACGAGCAGTACTTC
>TRBJ2-5|13|NA|TRBV5-1|NA
CASSPGVQETQYF
TGCGCCAGCAGTCCAGGGGTCCAAGAGACCCAGTACTTC
>TRBJ2-6|16|TRBD1|TRBV7-6|NA
CASSHTGGTGANVLTF
TGTGCCAGCAGCCATACAGGGGGCACTGGGGCCAACGTCCTGACTTTC
>TRBJ1-1|13|NA|TRBV9|NA
CASSVGMNTEAFF
TGTGCCAGCAGCGTAGGAATGAACACTGAAGCTTTCTTT
>TRBJ2-2|15|TRBD1|TRBV2|NA
CASSEWTGPTGELFF
TGTGCCAGCAGTGAATGGACAGGGCCCACCGGGGAGCTGTTTTTT
>TRBJ2-3|14|NA|TRBV27|NA
CASSWGAGTDTQYF
TGTGCCAGCAGTTGGGGGGCCGGCACAGATACGCAGTATTTT
>TRBJ2-1|12|NA|TRBV19|NA
CASSVSYNEQFF
TGTGCCAGTAGTGTCTCCTACAATGAGCAGTTCTTC
>TRBJ1-2|17|NA|TRBV7-2|NA
CASRLTGEGRGDYGYTF
TGTGCCAGCAGACTAACCGGAGAGGGGCGAGGGGACTATGGCTACACCTTC
>TRBJ2-2|17|NA|TRBV11-2|NA
CASSPPGAGKNTGELFF
TGTGCCAGCAGCCCTCCTGGGGCAGGGAAGAACACCGGGGAGCTGTTTTTT
>TRBJ1-5|13|NA|TRBV5-8|NA
CASSLVGHQPQHF
TGTGCCAGCAGCTTGGTGGGGCATCAGCCCCAGCATTTT
>TRBJ2-7|12|TRBD1|TRBV5-3|medium-sized
CARGQGPYEQYF
TGTGCCAGAGGACAGGGACCCTACGAGCAGTACTTC
>TRBJ1-2|14|NA|TRBV6-5|NA
CASSYGGNNYGYTF
TGTGCCAGCAGTTACGGAGGGAACAACTATGGCTACACCTTC
>TRBJ2-2|16|TRBD2|TRBV28|NA
CASSVPGLAISGELFF
TGTGCCAGCAGTGTACCGGGACTAGCCATCTCCGGGGAGCTGTTTTTT
>TRBJ2-3|13|NA|TRBV10-3|NA
CAISEPNSDTQYF
TGTGCCATCAGTGAGCCGAACTCGGATACGCAGTATTTT
>TRBJ1-1|13|NA|TRBV5-4|NA
CASSPWVNTEAFF
TGTGCCAGCAGTCCCTGGGTGAACACTGAAGCTTTCTTT
>TRBJ2-7|15|TRBD1|TRBV4-1|NA
CASSPLTGAPYEQYF
TGCGCCAGCAGCCCTTTGACAGGGGCTCCCTACGAGCAGTACTTC
>TRBJ2-3|16|NA|TRBV9|NA
CASSDTPGLYQGTQYF
TGTGCCAGCAGCGACACCCCGGGCCTCTACCAGGGTACGCAGTATTTT
>TRBJ2-7|17|TRBD2|TRBV7-2|NA
CASSFGLAGVGAYEQYF
TGTGCCAGCAGCTTCGGACTAGCGGGGGTTGGGGCCTACGAGCAGTACTTC
>TRBJ2-7|14|NA|TRBV4-1|NA
CASSQGGAIYEQYF
TGCGCCAGCAGCCAGGGGGGGGCTATCTACGAGCAGTACTTC